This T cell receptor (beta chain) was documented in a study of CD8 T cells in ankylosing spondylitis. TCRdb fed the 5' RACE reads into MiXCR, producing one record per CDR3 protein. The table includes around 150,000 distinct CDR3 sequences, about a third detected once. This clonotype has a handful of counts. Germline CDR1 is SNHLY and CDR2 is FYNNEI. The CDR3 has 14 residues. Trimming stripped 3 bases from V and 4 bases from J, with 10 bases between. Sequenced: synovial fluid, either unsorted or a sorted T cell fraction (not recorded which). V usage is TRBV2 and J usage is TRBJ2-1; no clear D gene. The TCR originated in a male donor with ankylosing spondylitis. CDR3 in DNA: TGTGCCAGCAGTGAGTACAGATCTTACAATGAGCAGTTCTTC. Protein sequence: CASSEYRSYNEQFF.